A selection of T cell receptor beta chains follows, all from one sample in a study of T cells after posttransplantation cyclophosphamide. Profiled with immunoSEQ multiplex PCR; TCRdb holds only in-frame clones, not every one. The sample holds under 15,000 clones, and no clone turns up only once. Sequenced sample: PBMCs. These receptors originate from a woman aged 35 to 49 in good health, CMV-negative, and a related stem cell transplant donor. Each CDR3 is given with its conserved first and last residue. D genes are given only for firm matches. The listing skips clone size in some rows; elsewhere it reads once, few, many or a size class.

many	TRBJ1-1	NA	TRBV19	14	TGTGCCAGCATTCCGAGGCAGATGAACACTGAAGCTTTCTTT	CASIPRQMNTEAFF
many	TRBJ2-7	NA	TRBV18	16	TGTGCCAGCTCACCGGGTCTTGGGGGCAGGACTTACGAGCAGTACTTC	CASSPGLGGRTYEQYF
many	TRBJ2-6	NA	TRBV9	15	TGTGCCAGCAGCGTAGCCTCCTCTGGGGCCAACGTCCTGACTTTC	CASSVASSGANVLTF
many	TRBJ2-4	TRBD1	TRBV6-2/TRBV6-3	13	TGTGCCACCCTAGACAGGGTCCAAAACATTCAGTACTTC	CATLDRVQNIQYF
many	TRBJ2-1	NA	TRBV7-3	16	TGTGCCAGCAGCGAGCAAGCAGGGGTCTCCTACAATGAGCAGTTCTTC	CASSEQAGVSYNEQFF
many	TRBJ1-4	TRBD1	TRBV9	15	TGTGCCAGCAGCGTTCTGGGACAGAGTAATGAAAAACTGTTTTTT	CASSVLGQSNEKLFF
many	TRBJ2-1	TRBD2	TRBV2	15	TGTGCCAGCCGGCGACTAGCGGGGACCTACAATGAGCAGTTCTTC	CASRRLAGTYNEQFF
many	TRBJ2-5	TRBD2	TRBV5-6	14	TGTGCCAGCAGCTTACACGGGACTAGGGAGACCCAGTACTTC	CASSLHGTRETQYF
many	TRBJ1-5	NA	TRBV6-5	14	TGTGCCAGCAGTGCGACAGGCAGGAATCAGCCCCAGCATTTT	CASSATGRNQPQHF
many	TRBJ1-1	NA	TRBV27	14	TGTGCCAGCAGGGTTCAGAGAGAAGTAAGTCAAGCTTTCTTT	CASRVQREVSQAFF
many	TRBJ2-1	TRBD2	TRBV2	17	TGTGCCAGCAGTGATGTCTGGGCTAGCGGGCCGTACAATGAGCAGTTCTTC	CASSDVWASGPYNEQFF
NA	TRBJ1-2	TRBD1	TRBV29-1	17	TGCAGCGTTGGAGGGTTGGACAGGACCTTTTCCCCGGCTGGCTACACCTTC	CSVGGLDRTFSPAGYTF
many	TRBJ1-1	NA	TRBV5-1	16	TGCGCCAGCAGCTTGGCCGGGCTAGCCACGAACACTGAAGCTTTCTTT	CASSLAGLATNTEAFF
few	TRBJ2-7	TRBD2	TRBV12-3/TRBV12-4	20	TGTGCCAGCAGGGCATCCCCCCGGTTAGGGGATAGCGGGGGCTCCTACGAGCAGTACTTC	CASRASPRLGDSGGSYEQYF
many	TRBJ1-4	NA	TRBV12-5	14	TGTGCTAGTGGTTTAGGGGGTTCTAATGAAAAACTGTTTTTT	CASGLGGSNEKLFF
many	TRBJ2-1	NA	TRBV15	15	TGTGCCACCAGCAGAGGGGCGGGATCCTACAATGAGCAGTTCTTC	CATSRGAGSYNEQFF
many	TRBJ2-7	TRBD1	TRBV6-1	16	TGTGCCAGCAGTGAAGGGTTAGGGGGCACAGACTACGAGCAGTACTTC	CASSEGLGGTDYEQYF
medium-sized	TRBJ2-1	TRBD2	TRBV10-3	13	TGTGCCATCAGCCAGAGTAGCGGGAATGAGCAGTTCTTC	CAISQSSGNEQFF
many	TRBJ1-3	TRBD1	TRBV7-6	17	TGTGCCAGCAGCCGGCGAGCCCGGACAGGGGGCGGAAACACCATATATTTT	CASSRRARTGGGNTIYF
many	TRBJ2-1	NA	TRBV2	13	TGTGCCAGCAGCGGAGATGGGGCTAGGGAGCAGTTCTTC	CASSGDGAREQFF
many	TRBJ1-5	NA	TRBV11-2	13	TGTGCCAGCAGCTTAGAGGGGGCAGGGCCCCAGCATTTT	CASSLEGAGPQHF
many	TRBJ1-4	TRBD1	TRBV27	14	TGTGCCAGCAGTAGACAGGGGTCGGGTGAAAAACTGTTTTTT	CASSRQGSGEKLFF
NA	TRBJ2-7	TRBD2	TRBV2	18	TGTGCCAGCAGTGATATGGAACTAGCGGGGGGGCCAAAGTACGAGCAGTACTTC	CASSDMELAGGPKYEQYF
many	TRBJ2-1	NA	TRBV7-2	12	TGTGCCAGCAGCTCCCGGACTGGAGAGCAGTTCTTC	CASSSRTGEQFF
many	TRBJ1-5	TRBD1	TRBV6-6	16	TGTGCCAGCGCTCACAGGGGGCAGGGAAGCAATCAGCCCCAGCATTTT	CASAHRGQGSNQPQHF
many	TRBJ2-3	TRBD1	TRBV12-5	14	TGTGCTAGTGGTTTCGACAGGGGGACAGATACGCAGTATTTT	CASGFDRGTDTQYF
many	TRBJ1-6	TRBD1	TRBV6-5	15	TGTGCCAGCAGTTCAAACAGGGGAGGTAATTCACCCCTCCACTTT	CASSSNRGGNSPLHF
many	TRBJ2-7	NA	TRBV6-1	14	TGTGCCAGCAGCCGATGGGGTGACAGCTACGAGCAGTACTTC	CASSRWGDSYEQYF
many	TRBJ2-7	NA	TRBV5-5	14	TGTGCCAGCAGCAAGCGGACGGACTCCTACGAGCAGTACTTC	CASSKRTDSYEQYF
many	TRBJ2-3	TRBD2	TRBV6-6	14	TGTGCCAGCAGTCCTAGCGGGGGGACGGATACGCAGTATTTT	CASSPSGGTDTQYF
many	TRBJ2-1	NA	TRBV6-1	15	TGTGCCAGCAGTGAGGCCCTCCTCCGGGGCAATGAGCAGTTCTTC	CASSEALLRGNEQFF
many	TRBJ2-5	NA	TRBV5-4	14	TGTGCCAGCAGCTTTGGTGGGAGGGGGGAGACCCAGTACTTC	CASSFGGRGETQYF
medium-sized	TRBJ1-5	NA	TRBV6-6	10	TGTGCCAGTCTAGATCAGCCCCAGCATTTT	CASLDQPQHF
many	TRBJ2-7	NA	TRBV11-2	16	TGTGCCAGCAGCTCAACCCTGGGAGGGGGCGCGTGGGAGCAGTACTTC	CASSSTLGGGAWEQYF
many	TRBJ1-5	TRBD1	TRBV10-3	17	TGTGCCATCAGGCGGCAGCAGGGGGCAATGATGAATCAGCCCCAGCATTTT	CAIRRQQGAMMNQPQHF
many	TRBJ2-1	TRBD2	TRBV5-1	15	TGCGCCAGCGTCGGACTAGCGGGAGTGGAGAATGAGCAGTTCTTC	CASVGLAGVENEQFF
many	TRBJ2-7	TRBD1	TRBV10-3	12	TGTGCCATCAGCCCGGACAGGGACGAGCAGTACTTC	CAISPDRDEQYF
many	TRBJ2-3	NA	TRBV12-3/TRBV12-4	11	TGTGCCAGCAGTTTGGGGGGTACGCAGTATTTT	CASSLGGTQYF
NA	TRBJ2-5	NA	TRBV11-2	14	TGTGCCAGCAGCCCAAACGACAGCCAAGAGACCCAGTACTTC	CASSPNDSQETQYF
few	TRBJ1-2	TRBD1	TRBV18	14	TGTGCCAGCACTACAGGGGGCGAGTATTATGGCTACACCTTC	CASTTGGEYYGYTF
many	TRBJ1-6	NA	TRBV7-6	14	TGTGCCAGCAGCCGGGACAATAAGGAATCACCCCTCCACTTT	CASSRDNKESPLHF
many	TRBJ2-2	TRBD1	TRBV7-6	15	TGTGCCAGCAGCCAAACGACAGGGGGCATCGGGGAGCTGTTTTTT	CASSQTTGGIGELFF
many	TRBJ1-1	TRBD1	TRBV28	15	TGTGCCAGCAGCGGTCCGGGACAGGGGAACACTGAAGCTTTCTTT	CASSGPGQGNTEAFF
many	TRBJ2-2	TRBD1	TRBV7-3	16	TGTGCCAGCAGCCCAAGACAGGGCTCGAACACCGGGGAGCTGTTTTTT	CASSPRQGSNTGELFF
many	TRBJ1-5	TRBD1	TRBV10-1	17	TGCGCCAGCCTATCCGGACAGGGGGCTTCCCCTAATCAGCCCCAGCATTTT	CASLSGQGASPNQPQHF
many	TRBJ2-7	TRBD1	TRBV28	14	TGTGCCATCCTTCCGACGGGACAGAGCTACGAGCAGTACTTC	CAILPTGQSYEQYF
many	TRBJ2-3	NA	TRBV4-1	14	TGCGCCAGCAGCCAAGCGAAGGGCGCAGATACGCAGTATTTT	CASSQAKGADTQYF
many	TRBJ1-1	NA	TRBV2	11	TGTGCCAGCCGGGGGAACACTGAAGCTTTCTTT	CASRGNTEAFF
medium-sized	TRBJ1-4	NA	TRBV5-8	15	TGTGCCAGCAGCTTGGGCGGGTCCGTTGATGAAAAACTGTTTTTT	CASSLGGSVDEKLFF
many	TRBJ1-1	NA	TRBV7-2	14	TGTGCCAGCAGTCATCGACGGGGTAACACTGAAGCTTTCTTT	CASSHRRGNTEAFF
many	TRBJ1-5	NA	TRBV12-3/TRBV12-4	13	TGTGCCAGCAGCTCCACGGTCAATCAGCCCCAGCATTTT	CASSSTVNQPQHF
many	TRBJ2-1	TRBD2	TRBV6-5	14	TGTGCCAGCAGTTACTCTATGCGGGAGCTGGGGCAGTTCTTC	CASSYSMRELGQFF